These T cell receptor beta chains were read from a single sample in a study of T cell responses to AZD1222 COVID-19 vaccine. The data were produced by immunoSEQ multiplex PCR, yet TCRdb's version contains in-frame clones alone and is incomplete. The sample shows under 95,000 clones, about nine tenths of them seen only once. The material was peripheral blood, obtained 28 days after the second AZD1222 dose. The receptors shown here come from an adult who received the AZD1222 COVID-19 vaccine. The CDR3 runs from the conserved cysteine through the conserved F or W. The order of the fields is clone size, J gene, V gene, CDR3 protein. Size values are once, few and many counts, or a class for expanded clones, and some rows have none.

NA TRBJ2-1 TRBV6-2/TRBV6-3 CASSYGTQQQFF
NA TRBJ1-3 TRBV4-3 CASSQESYTASGNTIYF
NA TRBJ2-5 TRBV14 CASSRTSSPRETQYF
NA TRBJ2-7 TRBV5-1 CASSRGPNYEQYF
NA TRBJ1-2 TRBV24-1 CATSDQAVNYGYTF
once TRBJ2-7 TRBV27 CASSRGLAGFHSYEQYF
NA TRBJ1-1 TRBV7-3 CASSLTGQGMNTEAFF
NA TRBJ1-4 TRBV6-5 CASSHRDSSNEKLFF
NA TRBJ2-2 TRBV12-3/TRBV12-4 CASSFEGGGELFF
NA TRBJ1-3 TRBV19 CASSGKTSSGNTIYF
NA TRBJ2-3 TRBV5-1 CASSLGGPLQNTQYF
NA TRBJ2-7 TRBV4-3 CASSQARTSFHEQYF
NA TRBJ1-1 TRBV7-8 CASMPRGGRRTEAFF
once TRBJ2-7 TRBV10-3 CAIYRADSYEQYF
few TRBJ2-6 TRBV5-4 CASSFRAGANVLTF
once TRBJ1-5 TRBV24-1 CATSDRAYQPQHF
NA TRBJ2-5 TRBV19 CASSQGGGVIETQYF
once TRBJ1-2 TRBV19 CASSMTGNYGYTF
few TRBJ2-3 TRBV2 CATADGSTDTQYF
NA TRBJ2-7 TRBV4-1 CASSQGPRFLHYEQYF
NA TRBJ2-3 TRBV24-1 CATSDSQGTARTDTQYF
NA TRBJ2-7 TRBV2 CASRPTSGGAGYEQYF
NA TRBJ1-3 TRBV5-1 CASSSDGSSGNTIYF
NA TRBJ1-2 TRBV9 CASSVRTGDGYGYTF
NA TRBJ1-4 TRBV6-5 CASRPGRNNEKLFF
NA TRBJ2-7 TRBV11-2 CASSLEEDYEQYF
NA TRBJ2-7 TRBV5-6 CASSPGFSRFYEQYF
NA TRBJ1-2 TRBV9 CASSARRENKNYGYTF
NA TRBJ1-2 TRBV12-3/TRBV12-4 CASSWKINYGYTF
NA TRBJ2-1 TRBV4-2 CASSLEGLSNEQFF
once TRBJ2-7 TRBV2 CASTKGLAGIYEQYF
NA TRBJ1-3 TRBV27 CASSLSMAGARNTIYF
NA TRBJ1-2 TRBV29-1 CSVGTVYGYTF
NA TRBJ1-5 TRBV4-1 CASSQGGEQPQHF
NA TRBJ1-1 TRBV12-3/TRBV12-4 CASSPWDREAFF
once TRBJ2-7 TRBV7-2 CASSLARGGQYEQYF
NA TRBJ1-5 TRBV18 CASSLGTGRNQPQHF
NA TRBJ2-2 TRBV28 CATPDRNTGELFF
NA TRBJ1-1 TRBV4-2 CASSQALDSMNTEAFF
NA TRBJ1-3 TRBV4-1 CASSQDARGGYPIYF
NA TRBJ1-1 TRBV7-2 CASSHTLGLGGTEAFF
NA TRBJ2-2 TRBV9 CASSARGPTNTGELFF
NA TRBJ1-1 TRBV6-5 CASSYSPAAEAFF
NA TRBJ1-1 TRBV18 CASSPSRDVNTEAFF
NA TRBJ1-1 TRBV6-6 CASSPPEGLRFRTEAFF
NA TRBJ2-1 TRBV15 CATSRVRTGVYNEQFF
NA TRBJ2-7 TRBV6-5 CASRAGSSNYEQYF